Listed below are T cell receptor beta chains from one sample, sequenced in a study of blood T cell repertoires in COVID-19. Here immunoSEQ multiplex PCR was the method, and the copy in TCRdb shows in-frame clones only, minus some. The sample holds about 340,000 clones, around 83% seen once. Sequencing was performed on peripheral blood. The receptor source for this set is a man aged 30 to 45 with active or convalescent COVID-19. Each CDR3 is given without its conserved first and last residue.

j_call: TRBJ2-1; v_call: TRBV7-9; cdr3_aa: ASSSRLAAYNEQF
j_call: TRBJ2-2; v_call: TRBV5-1; cdr3_aa: ASSLTGFANTGELF
j_call: TRBJ1-2; v_call: TRBV28; cdr3_aa: ASASEGRGANYGYT
j_call: TRBJ2-1; v_call: TRBV5-1; cdr3_aa: ASSSQTSGAPNEQF
j_call: TRBJ2-3; v_call: TRBV9; cdr3_aa: ASSLRLAGGRDTQY
j_call: TRBJ1-4; v_call: TRBV4-3; cdr3_aa: ASSRAALPGATNEKLF
j_call: TRBJ2-3; v_call: TRBV6-4; cdr3_aa: ASSDSGLAGVPTPTDTQY
j_call: TRBJ2-7; v_call: TRBV7-2; cdr3_aa: ASSAGTAYEQY
j_call: TRBJ1-5; v_call: TRBV15; cdr3_aa: ATSRDPGREGDQPQH
j_call: TRBJ2-5; v_call: TRBV7-9; cdr3_aa: ASSSRQGFETQY
j_call: TRBJ2-1; v_call: TRBV27; cdr3_aa: ASSLYGTSGNEQF
j_call: TRBJ2-7; v_call: TRBV24-1; cdr3_aa: ATSDSPPGEEQY
j_call: TRBJ1-6; v_call: TRBV9; cdr3_aa: ASSARGSNSPLH
j_call: TRBJ2-7; v_call: TRBV5-1; cdr3_aa: ASSSVSSYEQY
j_call: TRBJ1-6; v_call: TRBV11-3; cdr3_aa: ASSLFGQGIPGVGSPLH
j_call: TRBJ2-3; v_call: TRBV5-8; cdr3_aa: ATYLGGQDTQY
j_call: TRBJ2-1; v_call: TRBV14; cdr3_aa: ASSRTTLNEQF
j_call: TRBJ2-5; v_call: TRBV30; cdr3_aa: AWSVGASGVQETQY
j_call: TRBJ2-3; v_call: TRBV7-2; cdr3_aa: ASSLVGGQLDTQY
j_call: TRBJ1-1; v_call: TRBV10-3; cdr3_aa: AIRDKVGTEAF
j_call: TRBJ1-6; v_call: TRBV7-9; cdr3_aa: ASSPDDLLISPLH
j_call: TRBJ1-2; v_call: TRBV7-8; cdr3_aa: ASSIEIGTGDYGYT
j_call: TRBJ1-3; v_call: TRBV19; cdr3_aa: ASSMGGWDTIY
j_call: TRBJ1-2; v_call: TRBV3-1/TRBV3-2; cdr3_aa: ASSVTANYGYT
j_call: TRBJ1-2; v_call: TRBV7-2; cdr3_aa: ASSSTGGGVGYT
j_call: TRBJ2-5; v_call: TRBV7-3; cdr3_aa: ASSLAGGKETQY
j_call: TRBJ2-1; v_call: TRBV15; cdr3_aa: ATSRDRAFEQF
j_call: TRBJ2-5; v_call: TRBV20-1; cdr3_aa: SASTPQGREETQY
j_call: TRBJ1-3; v_call: TRBV4-3; cdr3_aa: ASSQDRGLAGNTIY
j_call: TRBJ1-1; v_call: TRBV29-1; cdr3_aa: SVDIDSHSLNTEAF
j_call: TRBJ2-7; v_call: TRBV30; cdr3_aa: AWNNGPEQY
j_call: TRBJ1-3; v_call: TRBV9; cdr3_aa: ASSVAPGNTIY
j_call: TRBJ2-2; v_call: TRBV24-1; cdr3_aa: ATARGGANTGELF
j_call: TRBJ1-5; v_call: TRBV19; cdr3_aa: ASSMGRDQPQH
j_call: TRBJ1-5; v_call: TRBV21-1; cdr3_aa: ASSSLRDRGNQPQH
j_call: TRBJ1-1; v_call: TRBV11-3; cdr3_aa: ASSGRENTEAF
j_call: TRBJ1-2; v_call: TRBV9; cdr3_aa: ASSEDGERTNYGYT
j_call: TRBJ1-4; v_call: TRBV19; cdr3_aa: ASSRRRGEDEKLF
j_call: TRBJ2-3; v_call: TRBV7-9; cdr3_aa: ASSPPFRLARADTQY
j_call: TRBJ2-1; v_call: TRBV7-3; cdr3_aa: ASSLGTSGAYNEQF
j_call: TRBJ1-5; v_call: TRBV5-1; cdr3_aa: ASSLAGRSNQPQH
j_call: TRBJ2-1; v_call: TRBV6-1; cdr3_aa: ASRKSGGHDEQF
j_call: TRBJ1-1; v_call: TRBV3-1/TRBV3-2; cdr3_aa: ASIWVPMGGWDTEAF
j_call: TRBJ1-1; v_call: TRBV7-9; cdr3_aa: ASSQGQGIGGTEAF
j_call: TRBJ2-1; v_call: TRBV19; cdr3_aa: ASTTSGTGYNEQF
j_call: TRBJ1-2; v_call: TRBV4-2; cdr3_aa: ASSQDHSGGPNYGYT
j_call: TRBJ2-3; v_call: TRBV7-9; cdr3_aa: ASSLLGTGTDTQY
j_call: TRBJ1-5; v_call: TRBV5-1; cdr3_aa: ASSLVSPPDIGGVYSNQPQH
j_call: TRBJ2-7; v_call: TRBV15; cdr3_aa: ATSRQGAGEQY
j_call: TRBJ1-4; v_call: TRBV10-3; cdr3_aa: ASSGQGSNEKLF
j_call: TRBJ1-2; v_call: TRBV7-2; cdr3_aa: ASSLIDREGLGYGYT
j_call: TRBJ2-7; v_call: TRBV5-1; cdr3_aa: ASSLSGTYEQY
j_call: TRBJ2-7; v_call: TRBV4-1; cdr3_aa: ASSQDPGLPYEQY
j_call: TRBJ2-2; v_call: TRBV6-5; cdr3_aa: ASRKGGAGELF
j_call: TRBJ2-1; v_call: TRBV27; cdr3_aa: ASSLIAGVSYNEQF
j_call: TRBJ1-1; v_call: TRBV2; cdr3_aa: ASRGPGTATEAF
j_call: TRBJ1-2; v_call: TRBV28; cdr3_aa: ASDRGLGYGYT
j_call: TRBJ1-6; v_call: TRBV9; cdr3_aa: ASSRSVAGDLNSPLH
j_call: TRBJ2-7; v_call: TRBV20-1; cdr3_aa: RGDRSYEQY